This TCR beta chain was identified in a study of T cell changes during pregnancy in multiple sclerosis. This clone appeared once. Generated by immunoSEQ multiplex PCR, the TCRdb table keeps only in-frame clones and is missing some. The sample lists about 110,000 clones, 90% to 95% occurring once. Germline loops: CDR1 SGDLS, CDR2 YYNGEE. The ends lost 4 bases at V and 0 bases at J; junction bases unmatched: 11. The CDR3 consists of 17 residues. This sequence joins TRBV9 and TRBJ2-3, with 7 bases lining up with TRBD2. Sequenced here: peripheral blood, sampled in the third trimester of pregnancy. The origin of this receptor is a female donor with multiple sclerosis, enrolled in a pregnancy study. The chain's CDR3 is CASSPRDYPTSTDTQYF. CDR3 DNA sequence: TGTGCCAGCAGCCCTCGGGACTACCCGACCAGCACAGATACGCAGTATTTT.